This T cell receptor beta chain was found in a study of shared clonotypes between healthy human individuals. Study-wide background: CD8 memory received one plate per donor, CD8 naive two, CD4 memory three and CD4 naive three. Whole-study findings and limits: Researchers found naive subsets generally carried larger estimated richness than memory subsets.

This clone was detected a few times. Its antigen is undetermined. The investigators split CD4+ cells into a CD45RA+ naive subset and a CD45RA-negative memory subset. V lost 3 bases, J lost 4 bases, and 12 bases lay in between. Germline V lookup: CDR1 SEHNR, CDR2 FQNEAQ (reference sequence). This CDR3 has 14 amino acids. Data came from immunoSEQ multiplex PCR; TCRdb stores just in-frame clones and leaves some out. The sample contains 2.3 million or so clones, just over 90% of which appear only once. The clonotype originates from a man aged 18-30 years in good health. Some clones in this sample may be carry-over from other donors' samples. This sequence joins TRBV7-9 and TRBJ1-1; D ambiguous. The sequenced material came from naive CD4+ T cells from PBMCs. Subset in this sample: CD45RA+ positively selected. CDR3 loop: CASSFPGYGTEAFF. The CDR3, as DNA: TGTGCCAGCAGCTTCCCGGGTTACGGCACTGAAGCTTTCTTT.